The rows below give T cell receptor beta chains drawn from one sample of a study of blood T cell repertoires in COVID-19. This table comes from immunoSEQ multiplex PCR, and its TCRdb copy is limited to in-frame clones, with some not included. Of approximately 360,000 clones listed, 70% to 90% are singletons. Sequenced material: PBMCs or T cells enriched from blood (not recorded which). These receptors came from a woman between 25 and 40 years old with acute COVID-19. Both conserved end residues are part of each CDR3. A D gene is named only where the DNA matches it firmly. The size field is filled for only some rows; it gives once, few, many or a size class.

j_call	d_call	clone_size	v_call	cdr3_aa	cdr3_nt
TRBJ2-1	TRBD1	-	TRBV7-6	CASSQDKTGTTHNEQFF	TGTGCCAGCAGCCAAGACAAGACAGGGACAACCCACAATGAGCAGTTCTTC
TRBJ1-4	-	-	TRBV25-1	CASRRGSNEKLFF	TGTGCCAGCAGGCGGGGCTCTAATGAAAAACTGTTTTTT
TRBJ2-5	TRBD2	-	TRBV19	CASSMYGGGGETQYF	TGTGCCAGTAGTATGTACGGCGGCGGGGGAGAGACCCAGTACTTC
TRBJ1-6	-	-	TRBV7-3	CASSLQARGNSPLHF	TGTGCCAGCAGCTTACAGGCAAGGGGAAATTCACCCCTCCACTTT
TRBJ2-3	-	-	TRBV2	CASSDNTDTQYF	TGTGCCAGCAGTGACAACACAGATACGCAGTATTTT
TRBJ2-3	-	-	TRBV5-1	CASSEQGPASTDTQYF	TGCGCCAGCAGCGAGCAGGGTCCGGCAAGCACAGATACGCAGTATTTT
TRBJ1-1	-	-	TRBV6-1	CASSERVRGNTEAFF	TGTGCCAGCAGTGAAAGGGTCAGGGGGAACACTGAAGCTTTCTTT
TRBJ2-7	TRBD1	-	TRBV30	CAWVPQGAMSYEQYF	TGTGCCTGGGTCCCCCAGGGGGCTATGTCGTACGAGCAGTACTTC
TRBJ2-1	TRBD1	once	TRBV10-3	CAIGGQGGSYNEQFF	TGTGCCATCGGGGGACAGGGGGGATCCTACAATGAGCAGTTCTTC
TRBJ1-2	-	-	TRBV9	CASSPAGGPYGYTF	TGTGCCAGCAGCCCAGCGGGGGGCCCCTATGGCTACACCTTC
TRBJ1-4	-	-	TRBV5-1	CASSLRGHVATNEKLFF	TGCGCCAGCAGCTTAAGAGGACACGTTGCAACTAATGAAAAACTGTTTTTT
TRBJ2-1	-	-	TRBV9	CASSVGGFYNEQFF	TGTGCCAGCAGCGTAGGAGGGTTCTACAATGAGCAGTTCTTC
TRBJ2-5	TRBD2	once	TRBV18	CASSQSGGRGETQYF	TGTGCCAGCTCCCAGAGCGGGGGCCGCGGAGAGACCCAGTACTTC
TRBJ2-7	TRBD2	-	TRBV27	CASSRGDSSYEQYF	TGTGCCAGCTCCCGGGGGGATAGCTCCTACGAGCAGTACTTC
TRBJ2-2	-	-	TRBV9	CASSVTGTSTTGELFF	TGTGCCAGCAGCGTAACAGGTACCTCTACCACCGGGGAGCTGTTTTTT
TRBJ1-1	TRBD1	-	TRBV7-2	CASSTNRGDTEAFF	TGTGCCAGCAGTACCAACAGGGGCGACACTGAAGCTTTCTTT
TRBJ1-1	TRBD1	-	TRBV2	CASIPRQGGRLNTEAFF	TGTGCCAGCATTCCAAGACAGGGGGGGAGGCTGAACACTGAAGCTTTCTTT
TRBJ2-3	TRBD2	-	TRBV6-2/TRBV6-3	CASSSGGAGSDTQYF	TGTGCCAGCAGCAGCGGGGGGGCCGGTTCCGATACGCAGTATTTT
TRBJ2-7	-	-	TRBV6-1	CASREGQLKSSYEQYF	TGTGCCAGCAGGGAAGGACAGCTTAAGAGCTCCTACGAGCAGTACTTC
TRBJ1-2	TRBD1	-	TRBV2	CASSPDRGRDGYTF	TGTGCCAGCAGTCCCGACAGGGGGCGCGATGGCTACACCTTC
TRBJ1-6	-	-	TRBV18	CASSPLAESSYNSPLHF	TGTGCCAGCTCACCACTAGCGGAAAGCTCCTATAATTCACCCCTCCACTTT
TRBJ1-2	TRBD1	-	TRBV6-5	CASSRDSQYYGYTF	TGTGCCAGCAGTCGGGACAGTCAATACTATGGCTACACCTTC
TRBJ1-1	TRBD1	-	TRBV9	CASSVDIGGGANTEAFF	TGTGCCAGCAGCGTAGACATTGGAGGGGGCGCGAACACTGAAGCTTTCTTT
TRBJ2-3	TRBD2	few	TRBV5-1	CASSLTSGGADTQYF	TGCGCCAGCAGCTTAACTAGCGGGGGAGCGGATACGCAGTATTTT
TRBJ1-2	TRBD1	-	TRBV2	CASRVDRGNYGYTF	TGTGCCAGCAGAGTGGACAGGGGGAACTATGGCTACACCTTC
TRBJ1-2	TRBD1	few	TRBV27	CASGTGGNDGYTF	TGTGCCAGCGGGACAGGGGGCAATGATGGCTACACCTTC
TRBJ2-7	-	-	TRBV25-1	CASTQGGVKDEQYF	TGTGCCAGCACTCAAGGGGGGGTTAAGGACGAGCAGTACTTC
TRBJ1-2	TRBD1	-	TRBV6-1	CASSEAGTGNYGYTF	TGTGCCAGCAGTGAAGCTGGGACAGGGAACTATGGCTACACCTTC
TRBJ2-7	-	-	TRBV29-1	CSGGKLYEQYF	TGCAGCGGGGGGAAGCTGTACGAGCAGTACTTC
TRBJ1-1	-	-	TRBV24-1	CATSDGGLANTEAFF	TGTGCCACCAGTGATGGAGGGCTCGCGAACACTGAAGCTTTCTTT
TRBJ1-5	-	few	TRBV7-9	CASSLLAGSPQHF	TGTGCCAGCAGCTTACTTGCAGGGTCCCCCCAGCATTTT
TRBJ1-2	TRBD1	-	TRBV13	CASSLAQDREGYTF	TGTGCCAGCAGCTTAGCCCAAGACAGGGAAGGCTACACCTTC
TRBJ1-3	TRBD1	-	TRBV6-5	CASRLTGGGGTIYF	TGTGCCAGCAGACTTACAGGGGGCGGCGGCACCATATATTTT
TRBJ2-7	-	once	TRBV3-1/TRBV3-2	CASSPYTSSFYEQYF	TGTGCCAGCAGCCCCTATACTAGCAGTTTCTACGAGCAGTACTTC
TRBJ1-2	-	-	TRBV5-1	CASSLGMGPSHYGYTF	TGCGCCAGCAGCTTGGGTATGGGGCCCTCCCACTATGGCTACACCTTC
TRBJ1-5	-	-	TRBV19	CASQLQGHSNQPQHF	TGTGCCAGTCAGTTACAGGGCCATAGCAATCAGCCCCAGCATTTT
TRBJ2-3	TRBD2	once	TRBV4-3	CASSQEGGGAFDTQYF	TGCGCCAGCAGCCAAGAGGGCGGGGGGGCATTTGATACGCAGTATTTT
TRBJ2-1	TRBD2	once	TRBV11-1	CASSTSGKYNEQFF	TGTGCCAGCAGCACTAGCGGGAAATACAATGAGCAGTTCTTC
TRBJ1-1	-	-	TRBV29-1	CSVDLGAAEAFF	TGCAGCGTTGATCTGGGGGCGGCTGAAGCTTTCTTT
TRBJ1-1	-	-	TRBV4-1	CASSQLAGEAFF	TGCGCCAGCAGCCAACTCGCGGGTGAAGCTTTCTTT
TRBJ1-4	-	-	TRBV19	CASSWLRATNEKLFF	TGTGCCAGTAGTTGGTTGCGGGCAACTAATGAAAAACTGTTTTTT